The 17 T cell receptor beta chains reported below all come from one sample, sequenced in a study of metastatic and nonmetastatic thyroid tumors. TCRdb reassembled clones from the PCR reads with MiXCR. The sample includes roughly 30,000 clones, around 30% of them seen just once. None of the patients had undergone any treatment ahead of thyroid surgery. Sequenced sample: blood. The receptors originated from a female donor with papillary thyroid cancer or a benign thyroid nodule (not recorded which). Some clones in this sample may be carry-over from other donors' samples.

This clone was counted at least ten times. This may arise from a read error, as a much more abundant clone is one base away. This sequence joins TRBV3-1 and TRBJ2-5; no clear D gene. The CDR3 extends over 12 amino acids. Germline V gene lookup returns CDR1 LGHDT and CDR2 YNNKEL (reference sequence). The CDR3 here is CASSQDQKTQCF. The CDR3 coding sequence is TGTGCCAGCAGCCAAGATCAAAAGACCCAGTGCTTC.

This clone was observed a single time. One end of the junction does not line up with germline, which may come from a read error. The rearrangement links TRBV5-1 to TRBJ2-1; 13 nucleotides agree with TRBD2. Germline V gives CDR1 SGHRS, CDR2 YFSETQ. This CDR3 has 15 amino acids. CDR3 nucleotides: TGCGCCAGCAGCATGGGACTAGCGGGATTGGCTGAGCGGTTCTTC. Translating gives CASSMGLAGLAERFF.

This clone was found many times. The gene calls are TRBV7-2 and TRBJ2-7; D may correspond to TRBD1 or TRBD2 (5 bases each). CDR3 size: 13 residues. V lost 4 bases and J 0 bases, leaving 7 bases between the germline ends. Germline V gene data show CDR1 as SGHTA and CDR2 as FQGNSA. The CDR3 reads CASSWDDSYEQYF. The CDR3 DNA reads as TGTGCCAGCAGCTGGGACGACTCCTACGAGCAGTACTTC.

The chain has TRBV5-1 and TRBJ2-3; a weak D match, TRBD1 (5 bases). The CDR3 totals 14 residues. Germline CDR1 is SGHRS and CDR2 is YFSETQ. V was trimmed by 5 bases and J by 1 base, leaving 11 bases between them. The CDR3 DNA is TGCGCCAGCAGTTCAACCAGGGGCACAGATACGCAGTATTTT. Amino acid sequence: CASSSTRGTDTQYF. Together with reference TRBV5-1 and TRBJ2-3, the CDR3 gives the full variable domain: KAGVTQTPRYLIKTRGQQVTLSCSPISGHRSVSWYQQTPGQGLQFLFEYFSETQRNKGNFPGRFSGRQFSNSRSEMNVSTLELGDSALYLCASSSTRGTDTQYFGPGTRLTVL.

This clone has a count of ten or more. The CDR3 protein is CASGLGGMNTEAFF. The CDR3 DNA follows: TGTGCTAGTGGTCTGGGGGGGATGAACACTGAAGCTTTCTTT. The genes are TRBV12-5 and TRBJ1-1, with D possibly being TRBD1 (5 bases). The CDR3 is 14 residues long. V was pared by 5 bases and J by 0 bases, with 10 bases between. Germline V gives CDR1 LGHNT, CDR2 FRNRAP.

Notes on this clone: Its ends do not fully match the called genes, so a read error is possible. The same CDR3 can be traced to other DNA sequences in this sample. The chain combines TRBV10-3 with TRBJ2-5; the match to TRBD2 covers 13 bases. CDR1 and CDR2 from the germline V gene are ENHRY and SYGVKD. The CDR3 is 14 amino acids. CDR3 residues: CATGLAGAVETQYF. The DNA for the CDR3 is TGTGCCACCGGACTAGCGGGAGCCGTTGAGACACAGTACTTC.

V usage is TRBV24-1 and J usage is TRBJ1-2, with D perhaps TRBD1 (6 bases). Per germline, CDR1 KGHDR and CDR2 SFDVKD. The CDR3 loop spans 17 amino acids. Trimming stripped 8 bases from V and 4 bases from J, with 25 bases between. The CDR3 region has the DNA TGTGCCACCAATAGGGGACAAGAGTGGAGGTCGCTCTATGGCTACACCTTC. It encodes CATNRGQEWRSLYGYTF.

This rearrangement joins TRBV30 to TRBJ2-3; TRBD2 might be the D (5 bases). The CDR3 extends over 13 amino acids. In germline, CDR1 is GTSNPN, CDR2 SVGIG (reference sequence). Trimming removed 3 bases at V and 0 bases at J, with 7 bases between. The CDR3 here is CAWSGISTDTQYF. DNA of the CDR3: TGTGCCTGGAGCGGGATTAGCACAGATACGCAGTATTTT.

The chain has TRBV7-2 and TRBJ2-3; D unclear. Germline V gives CDR1 SGHTA, CDR2 FQGNSA. The CDR3 is made up of 14 amino acids. The V end was cut by 5 bases, the J end by 7 bases, with 16 bases between. The CDR3 sequence is CASSPYRGRHTQYF. As DNA, the CDR3 is TGTGCCAGCAGCCCCTACAGAGGCAGACATACGCAGTATTTT.

This clone was picked up many times. V is TRBV27 and J is TRBJ2-5, with 8 bases identical to TRBD2. V lost 4 bases and J lost 9; bases outside the gene matches: 7. CDR1 and CDR2 from the germline V gene are MNHEY and SMNVEV (reference sequence). The CDR3 runs 13 residues. CDR3 sequence: CASSWTSREAQYF. CDR3 coding DNA: TGTGCCAGCAGTTGGACTAGCCGGGAGGCCCAGTACTTC.

Comment on this clone: Since the CDR3 does not end with the conserved phenylalanine or tryptophan, this likely comes from a read error. The limits of the CDR3 on the DNA are not certain, so only TCRdb's listed CDR3 is given. The chain has TRBV6-2 or TRBV6-3 and TRBJ2-3; TRBD1, the table's D call, lacks a check against the DNA. Looked up from germline, CDR1 is MNHEY and CDR2 is SVGEGT. The CDR3 comprises 18 residues, both ends counted. The CDR3 reads CASSYSKTGVPHTDTQCI.

This clone has ten or more counts. A read error is possible here, since a much larger clone lies one base away. This chain uses TRBV6-2 or TRBV6-3 with TRBJ2-7; TRBD1 matches at 8 bases. J was trimmed by 6 bases and V by 5 bases; bases with no gene match: 9. CDR1 is MNHEY, CDR2 SVGEGT, per germline. The CDR3 runs 14 residues. This CDR3 is CASSNQGAPSEQYF. In DNA form, the CDR3 reads TGTGCCAGCAGTAATCAGGGGGCCCCGAGCGAGCAGTACTTC.

On this clone itself: Its ends do not fully match the called genes, so a read error is possible. The V and J genes are TRBV10-1 and TRBJ2-1; 14 nucleotides align to TRBD2. CDR3 length: 18 residues. From germline, CDR1 is WNHNN and CDR2 SYGVQD (reference sequence). The DNA for the CDR3 is TGCGCCAGCAGTGAGGGACTAGCGGGAGGTCGAGGGGACAATGAGCTGTTCTTC. Its translation: CASSEGLAGGRGDNELFF.

The chain carries TRBV9 and TRBJ2-5; D might be TRBD1 (5 bases). Germline CDR1 SGDLS, CDR2 YYNGEE. The CDR3 consists of 15 residues. The germline V and J ends were trimmed by 0 bases and 5 bases, with 14 bases remaining between them. DNA of the CDR3: TGTGCCAGCAGCGTAGAGCAGGGTATAATGGAGACCCAGTACTTC. Translation: CASSVEQGIMETQYF.

This sequence joins TRBV12-5 and TRBJ2-5, with 9 positions matching TRBD2. CDR3 length equals 14 residues. Germline CDR1 reads LGHNT; CDR2 reads FRNRAP. The CDR3 nucleotides read TGTACTGGGAGACTAGCGGATTTCCAAGAGACCCAGTACTTC. Protein sequence: CTGRLADFQETQYF.

Worth noting for this clone: The junction departs from the called germline gene at one end, perhaps through a read error. V gene TRBV29-1 combines with J gene TRBJ2-7, with a weak D call TRBD2 (6 bases). Looked up from germline, CDR1 is SQVTM and CDR2 is ANQGSEA. The CDR3 contains 13 residues. The DNA of the CDR3 is TGCAGCGTTCTATGGGGCAGGGACTTCGAGAAGTACTTC. Amino acids: CSVLWGRDFEKYF.

This clone was counted ten times or more. The chain employs TRBV9 and TRBJ1-2; 8 bases line up with TRBD1. The length of the CDR3 is 16 residues. Germline V gene sequence: CDR1 SGDLS, CDR2 YYNGEE. V lost 4 bases and J lost 2; bases outside the gene matches: 10. In DNA form, the CDR3 reads TGTGCCAGCAGCCCATTTGACAGGGGAGGAAACTATGGCTACACCTTC. This sequence encodes CASSPFDRGGNYGYTF.